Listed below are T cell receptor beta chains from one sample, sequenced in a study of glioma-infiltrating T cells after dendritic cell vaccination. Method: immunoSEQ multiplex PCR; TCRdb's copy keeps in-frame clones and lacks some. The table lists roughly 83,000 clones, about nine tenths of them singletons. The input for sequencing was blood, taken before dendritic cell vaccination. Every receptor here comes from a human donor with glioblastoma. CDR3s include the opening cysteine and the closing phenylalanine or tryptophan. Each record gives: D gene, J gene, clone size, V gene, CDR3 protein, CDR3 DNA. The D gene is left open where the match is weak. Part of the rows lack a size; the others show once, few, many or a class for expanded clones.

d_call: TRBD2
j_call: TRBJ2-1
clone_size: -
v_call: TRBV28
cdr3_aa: CASRLSGRKDEQFF
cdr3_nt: TGTGCCAGCAGGCTTAGCGGGAGAAAAGATGAGCAGTTCTTC

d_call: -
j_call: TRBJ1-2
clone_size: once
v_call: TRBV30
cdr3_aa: CAWSLLSGQGSGYTF
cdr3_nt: TGTGCCTGGAGTTTACTAAGTGGGCAGGGAAGTGGCTACACCTTC

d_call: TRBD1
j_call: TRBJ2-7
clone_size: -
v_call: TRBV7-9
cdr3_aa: CASSLARDRDSYEQYF
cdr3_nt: TGTGCCAGCAGCTTAGCCCGGGACAGGGATTCCTACGAGCAGTACTTC

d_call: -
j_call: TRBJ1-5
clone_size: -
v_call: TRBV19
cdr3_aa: CASSISWGPRNQPQHF
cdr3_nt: TGTGCCAGTAGTATTTCTTGGGGGCCACGCAATCAGCCCCAGCATTTT

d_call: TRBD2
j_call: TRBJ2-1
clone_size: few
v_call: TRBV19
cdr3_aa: CASSILLAGNNEQFF
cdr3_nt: TGTGCCAGTAGTATTTTACTAGCGGGGAACAATGAGCAGTTCTTC

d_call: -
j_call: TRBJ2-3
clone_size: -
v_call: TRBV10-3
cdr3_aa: CAISESSRQFTDTQYF
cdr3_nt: TGTGCCATCAGTGAGTCCTCGCGGCAATTCACAGATACGCAGTATTTT

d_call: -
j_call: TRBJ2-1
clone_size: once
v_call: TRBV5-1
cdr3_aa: CASSLPNNEQFF
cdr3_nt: TGCGCCAGCAGCTTGCCCAACAATGAGCAGTTCTTC

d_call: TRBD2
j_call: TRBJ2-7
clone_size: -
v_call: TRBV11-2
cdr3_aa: CASSSRPGLAGGRAYEQYF
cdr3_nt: TGTGCCAGCAGCTCCCGGCCGGGACTAGCGGGGGGCCGAGCCTACGAGCAGTACTTC

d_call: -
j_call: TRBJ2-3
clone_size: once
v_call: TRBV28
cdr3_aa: CASSQVPGTDTQYF
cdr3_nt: TGTGCCAGCAGCCAGGTACCCGGCACAGATACGCAGTATTTT

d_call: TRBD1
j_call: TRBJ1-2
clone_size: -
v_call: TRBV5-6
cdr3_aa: CASSLGTGFYGYTF
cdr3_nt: TGTGCCAGCAGCCTGGGGACAGGGTTTTATGGCTACACCTTC